The sequence of this TCR beta chain was determined in a study of blood T cell repertoires in COVID-19 (dated by TCRdb to 2018 to 2020). As for the study more broadly: Samples covering the acute and convalescent phases of COVID-19 were provided by collaborators in the United States, Italy and Spain. Subjects who had been exposed to COVID-19, were actively infected with it, or had recovered from it provided the deeply sampled blood TCRbeta repertoires that made up the dataset. The repertoires were released in a freely available public database intended as a resource for research on the immune response to SARS-CoV-2. Nearly every sample came with metadata listing a de-identified subject ID, COVID-19 status, age in years and sex. Samples came from the ongoing ImmuneRACE study (first 160 participants) plus 1,254 subjects from 6 global collaborators. The material from the prospective study consisted of cDNA or gDNA derived from T cells, B-cell-depleted T cells, or PBMCs. Where available, HLA class I and class II types were taken from metadata supplied by the sample provider and were not determined by assay-based typing.

TCRbeta CDR3 regions were amplified from genomic DNA by means of the immunoSEQ Assay, a bias-controlled multiplex PCR. The published analysis was carried out like this. Nucleated cell counts per sample were estimated from amplification of reference gene primers within the assay. To quantify the absolute abundance of each unique TCRbeta CDR3 rearrangement, sequence reads were collapsed and filtered. For each sample, productive Simpson clonality was calculated as the square root of Simpson's diversity index across productive rearrangements. The immuneACCESS repertoire file appears here via TCRdb, limited to in-frame rearrangements. These files lack a portion of the clones; in checked studies, under half of the deficit traces to unresolved V genes, and the cause of the others is not known. V, J and clone size are those of that table, while D and trimming were read from the DNA. The table for this sample lists roughly 340,000 clones; more than 80% of them were counted only once. Jointly, the top ten make up more than 0.8% of the sample.

The study at large found these results: How much clinical and demographic metadata was included differed by source and by participant, and the metadata was provided uncurated.

Participants in the prospective study were aged about 18 to 90 years, lived in 24 United States geographic areas, and enrolled through a virtual design. Cohort assignment in the prospective study relied on participant-reported clinical history from a screening survey and a study questionnaire. ImmuneRACE Cohort 3 recovered participants were defined by two consecutive negative NP/OP PCR tests, healthcare professional clearance, or symptom resolution. Mobile phlebotomists in the prospective study collected whole blood, serum and a nasopharyngeal or oropharyngeal swab from every participant. Prospective study participants could optionally give additional blood draws and questionnaires over an approximately two-month period. Prospective study blood samples were shipped either frozen or at room temperature before DNA extraction. About this clone: Its specific antigen is unknown. No base-level quality is on record; no much larger clone is a single base apart.

The CDR3, from cysteine to phenylalanine, totals 15 residues. Of all the DNA, just the CDR3 is kept, 45 bases in frame from base 1. CDR1 is given as LGHNT and CDR2 as FRNRAP, both from the germline V gene. Clipping removes 5 bases from V and 8 bases from J, with 10 as the unmatched junction base count. The source material was PBMCs or T cells enriched from blood (not recorded which). The receptor's source is a man in his late teens or twenties who had recovered from COVID-19. The chain employs TRBV12-5 and TRBJ1-2; 11 central nucleotides agree with TRBD1. The nucleotide sequence is given as TGTGCTAGTGGTCCCGCCGGGACAGGGGGGATAGGCTACACCTTC. It encodes CASGPAGTGGIGYTF.